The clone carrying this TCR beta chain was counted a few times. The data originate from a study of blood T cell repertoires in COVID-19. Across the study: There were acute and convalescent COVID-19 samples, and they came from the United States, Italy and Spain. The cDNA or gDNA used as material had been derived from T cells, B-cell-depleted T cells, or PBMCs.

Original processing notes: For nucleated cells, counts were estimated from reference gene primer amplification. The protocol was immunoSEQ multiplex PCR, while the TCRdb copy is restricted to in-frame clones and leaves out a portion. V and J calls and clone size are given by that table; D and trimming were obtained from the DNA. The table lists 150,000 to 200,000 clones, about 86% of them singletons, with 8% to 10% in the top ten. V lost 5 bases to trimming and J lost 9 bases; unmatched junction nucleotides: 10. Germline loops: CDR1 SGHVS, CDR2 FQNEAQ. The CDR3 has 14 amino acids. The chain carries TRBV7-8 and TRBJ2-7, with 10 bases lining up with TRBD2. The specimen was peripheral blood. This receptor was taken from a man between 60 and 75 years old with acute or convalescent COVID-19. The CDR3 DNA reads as TGTGCCAGCAGCCAAAGCGGGAGGGGGCTTGTGCAGTACTTC. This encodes CASSQSGRGLVQYF.